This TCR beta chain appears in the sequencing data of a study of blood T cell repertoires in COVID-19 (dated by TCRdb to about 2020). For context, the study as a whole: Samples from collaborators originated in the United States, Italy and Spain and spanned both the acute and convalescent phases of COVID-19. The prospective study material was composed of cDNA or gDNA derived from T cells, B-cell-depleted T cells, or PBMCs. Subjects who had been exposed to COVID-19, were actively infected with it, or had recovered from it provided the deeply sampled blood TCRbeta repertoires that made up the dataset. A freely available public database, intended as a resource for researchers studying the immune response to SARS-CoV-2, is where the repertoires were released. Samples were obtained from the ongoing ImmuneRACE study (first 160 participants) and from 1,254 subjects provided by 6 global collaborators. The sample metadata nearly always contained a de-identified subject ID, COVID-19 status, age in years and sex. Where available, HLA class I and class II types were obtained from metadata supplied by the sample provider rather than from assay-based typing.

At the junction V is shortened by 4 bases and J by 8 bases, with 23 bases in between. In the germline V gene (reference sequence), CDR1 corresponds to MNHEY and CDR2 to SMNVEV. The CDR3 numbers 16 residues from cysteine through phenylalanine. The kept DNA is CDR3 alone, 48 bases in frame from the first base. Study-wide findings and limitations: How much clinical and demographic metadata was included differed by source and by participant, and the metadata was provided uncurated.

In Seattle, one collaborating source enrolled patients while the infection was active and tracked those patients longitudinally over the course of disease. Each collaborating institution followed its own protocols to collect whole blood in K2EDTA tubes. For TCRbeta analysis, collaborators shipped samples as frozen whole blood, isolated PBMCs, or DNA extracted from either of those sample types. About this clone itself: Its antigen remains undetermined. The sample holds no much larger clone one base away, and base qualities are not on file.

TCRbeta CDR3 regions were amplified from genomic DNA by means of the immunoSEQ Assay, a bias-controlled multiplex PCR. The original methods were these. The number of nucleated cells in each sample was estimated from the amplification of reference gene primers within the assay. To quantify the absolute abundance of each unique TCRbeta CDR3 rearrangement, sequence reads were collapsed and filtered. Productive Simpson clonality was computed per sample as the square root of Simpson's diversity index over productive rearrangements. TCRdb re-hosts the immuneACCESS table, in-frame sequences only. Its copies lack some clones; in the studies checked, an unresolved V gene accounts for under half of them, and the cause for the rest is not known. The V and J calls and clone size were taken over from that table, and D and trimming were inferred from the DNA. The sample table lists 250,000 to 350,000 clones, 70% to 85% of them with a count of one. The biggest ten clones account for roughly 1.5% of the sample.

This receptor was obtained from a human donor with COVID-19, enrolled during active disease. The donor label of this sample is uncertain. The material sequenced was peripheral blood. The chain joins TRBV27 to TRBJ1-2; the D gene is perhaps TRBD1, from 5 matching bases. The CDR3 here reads CASSSPSRVGHSGYTF. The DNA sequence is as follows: TGTGCCAGCAGTTCACCTTCCAGGGTTGGCCACAGCGGCTACACCTTC.